Listed here is a single TCR beta chain. Its target is not known. The sample originates from a study of lymphopenia after photon versus proton radiotherapy. The CDR3 runs 15 residues. From germline, CDR1 is SGHTA and CDR2 FQGTGA. V was pared by 2 bases and J by 6 bases, with 13 bases between. Broader study findings: In patients who died, overall survival fell as post-nadir TCR diversity dropped more. Post-nadir diversity loss with photons came from oligoclonal expansion, particularly CD8+ Temra cells. Better survival with proton therapy was suggested as possible, not demonstrated. Relative stability marked proton patients; photon patients lost diversity and naive cells.

Assay: immunoSEQ multiplex PCR; the TCRdb copy retains only in-frame clones and omits some. The top ten clones hold over 2% of a sample with 55,000 to 85,000 clones, 85% to 95% of them seen once. The chain uses TRBV7-3 and TRBJ2-2; D perhaps matches TRBD1 (6 bases). The source is a woman aged 35 to 49 with cholangiocarcinoma. The sequencing used peripheral blood, collected from a patient treated with photon-based radiotherapy. The CDR3 protein is CASSLSGVGAGELFF. In nucleotides, the CDR3 is TGTGCCAGCAGCTTATCAGGGGTTGGCGCCGGGGAGCTGTTTTTT.